These 15 T cell receptor beta chains came from one sample sequenced in a study of technical replicates of blood from several donors. Libraries were prepared by immunoSEQ multiplex PCR; TCRdb keeps only in-frame clonotypes and omits some of them. The table has 50,000 to 65,000 clones, around 92% seen once. The sequenced material came from PBMCs. The receptors were sampled from a human donor in good health. Some clones in this sample may be carry-over from other donors' samples.

The J gene is TRBJ1-4, the V gene TRBV5-5, with D perhaps matching TRBD1 (6 bases). V lost 0 bases, J lost 12 bases, and 15 bases lay in between. Germline CDR1 is SGHKS and CDR2 is YYEKEE (reference sequence). This CDR3 is built from 14 residues. The DNA of the CDR3 is TGTGCCAGCAGCTTGGGGGCAGGGGCTATCCAACTGTTTTTT. The encoded protein is CASSLGAGAIQLFF. Drawing the rest from reference TRBV5-5 and TRBJ1-4, the complete variable domain is DAGVTQSPTHLIKTRGQQVTLRCSPISGHKSVSWYQQVLGQGPQFIFQYYEKEERGRGNFPDRFSARQFPNYSSELNVNALLLGDSALYLCASSLGAGAIQLFFGSGTQLSVL.

This chain connects TRBV6-5 to TRBJ1-2; 7 bases map to TRBD1. The ends lost 6 bases at V and 2 bases at J; junction bases unmatched: 6. The CDR3 length is 14 residues. Germline-derived CDR1 and CDR2 are MNHEY and SVGAGI. CDR3 DNA: TGTGCCAGCAGCCCGGGACAGCTAAACTATGGCTACACCTTC. Protein sequence: CASSPGQLNYGYTF.

This chain links TRBV30 with TRBJ2-1, with D possibly TRBD2 on 6 matching bases. CDR3 size: 12 residues. Trimming left V 3 bases short and J 6 bases short, with 9 bases between. Germline V lookup: CDR1 GTSNPN, CDR2 SVGIG (reference sequence). The CDR3, as DNA: TGTGCCTGGAGCTGGCGGGGCAATGAGCAGTTCTTC. Its translation is CAWSWRGNEQFF.

V is TRBV5-1 and J is TRBJ2-5; TRBD2 matches at 8 bases. Trimming took 4 bases from V and 5 from J; bases not matched to a gene: 10. Germline V CDR1 and CDR2: SGHRS, YFSETQ. The CDR3 sequence is 15 residues long. CDR3 protein: CASSHWRGVVETQYF. The CDR3 DNA is TGCGCCAGCAGCCACTGGCGGGGGGTAGTGGAGACCCAGTACTTC.

This clone was seen ten or more times. This chain joins TRBV9 and TRBJ1-2; 8 bases align to TRBD1. This CDR3 is 15 amino acids long. With V trimmed by 4 bases and J by 5 bases, 10 bases remained unmatched. The germline CDR1 and CDR2 sequences are SGDLS and YYNGEE. DNA for the CDR3: TGTGCCAGCAGCCCCCGGACAGGGATTGGGTATGGCTACACCTTC. Translating gives CASSPRTGIGYGYTF.

The chain employs TRBV6-5 and TRBJ2-5; a possible D gene is TRBD1 (6 bases). Germline V gives CDR1 MNHEY, CDR2 SVGAGI. V was shortened by 4 bases and J by 5 bases, with 14 bases between the two germline ends. This CDR3 has 14 amino acids. In DNA form, the CDR3 reads TGTGCCAGCAGTTCCAGGGGACCTGGGGAGACCCAGTACTTC. Its translation: CASSSRGPGETQYF.

This sequence joins TRBV7-9 and TRBJ2-2; 10 bases line up with TRBD1. The CDR3 loop spans 15 amino acids. Germline assignment: CDR1 SEHNR and CDR2 FQNEAQ (reference sequence). Losses at the gene ends were 7 bases for V and 4 bases for J; bases not matched to a gene: 6. The DNA of the CDR3 is TGTGCCAGCACCCTCCGGGACAGGGGCACCGGGGAGCTGTTTTTT. Encoded protein: CASTLRDRGTGELFF.

The rearrangement joins TRBV6-1 to TRBJ1-5, with D possibly TRBD1 on 5 matching bases. The CDR3 extends over 14 amino acids. V lost 2 bases and J lost 6, with 11 bases in between. Germline V CDR1 and CDR2: MNHNS, SASEGT. DNA for the CDR3: TGTGCCAGCAGTGAACAGGGCAACAGTCAGCCCCAGCATTTT. Translating it yields CASSEQGNSQPQHF.

With regard to this clone: The junction departs from germline at one end; a sequencing error may be responsible. The CDR3 reads CASSISGTAKGEQYF. CDR3 nucleotide sequence: TGTGCCAGCAGTATATCCGGGACAGCGAAAGGGGAGCAGTACTTC. The gene calls are TRBV27 and TRBJ2-7; TRBD1 matches at 7 bases. Germline V gene data show CDR1 as MNHEY and CDR2 as SMNVEV (reference sequence). This CDR3 spans 15 amino acids.

The V call is TRBV10-3, the J call TRBJ2-1; D may be TRBD2 (6 bases). In germline, CDR1 is ENHRY, CDR2 SYGVKD. The CDR3 covers 15 residues. V shed 2 bases and J shed 4 bases, with 12 bases lying between them. This chain's CDR3 is CAISERGRGYNEQFF. The CDR3, as DNA: TGTGCCATCAGTGAGAGAGGGCGGGGTTACAATGAGCAGTTCTTC.

The chain carries TRBV19 and TRBJ2-4; weak D call: TRBD1 (5 bases). V gave up 5 bases and J gave up 1 base, with 12 bases separating them. Germline assignment: CDR1 LNHDA and CDR2 SQIVND (reference sequence). The CDR3 length is 15 residues. CDR3 protein: CASSSQTVAKNIQYF. The CDR3 nucleotides are TGTGCCAGTAGTTCCCAGACAGTCGCCAAAAACATTCAGTACTTC.

The chain has TRBV7-6 and TRBJ2-7, with 9 bases fitting TRBD1. Germline CDR1 reads SGHVS; CDR2 reads FNYEAQ. This CDR3 comprises 15 residues. The ends lost 4 bases at V and 7 bases at J; junction bases unmatched: 11. CDR3: CASSSYRQQGAEQYF. DNA of the CDR3: TGTGCCAGCAGCTCTTACCGCCAACAGGGGGCTGAGCAGTACTTC.

A few counts support this clone. V is TRBV7-9 and J is TRBJ1-1, with a possible D match to TRBD1 (5 bases). The germline gives CDR1 SEHNR, CDR2 FQNEAQ (reference sequence). The CDR3 is 15 amino acids. Trimming took off 5 bases at V and 1 base at J, with 14 bases between the two ends. The CDR3 loop reads CASSTQDVGNTEAFF. The CDR3 nucleotides are TGTGCCAGCAGCACACAGGACGTTGGGAACACTGAAGCTTTCTTT.

The rearrangement links TRBV29-1 to TRBJ2-1; TRBD2 agrees at 8 bases. The CDR3 length is 15 residues. Germline V CDR1 and CDR2: SQVTM, ANQGSEA. Trimming cost V 1 base and J 2 bases; bases outside gene matches: 4. DNA for the CDR3: TGCAGCGTTGAAGTTAACGGGAGGGCCTACAATGAGCAGTTCTTC. It is translated as CSVEVNGRAYNEQFF.

The CDR3: CASSIGTESARVFF. Written as DNA, the CDR3 is TGTGCCAGCAGCATCGGGACAGAATCGGCGAGGGTGTTTTTT. The chain joins TRBV5-4 to TRBJ2-2, with TRBD1 matching 7 bases. This CDR3 has 14 amino acids. The ends lost 4 bases at V and 15 bases at J; junction bases unmatched: 15. CDR1 and CDR2 (germline): SGHNT, YYREEE (reference sequence).